The 7 T cell receptor beta chains given below trace back to one sample, sequenced in a study of regulatory T cells in long-lasting Graves disease. Library construction for TCR beta used iRepertoire HTBI primers and Arm-PCR of CDR3 regions. In TCRdb, the multiplex PCR reads were re-called with MiXCR into one record per CDR3 protein. This table has hundreds of thousands of distinct CDR3 sequences, around 21% appearing once. Noted time point: persistent/refractory GD, antithyroid drugs over 5 years with positive TRAb. PBMCs provided the RNA from which the TCR library was made. The sample here was peripheral blood mononuclear cells (PBMCs), taken when the disease was refractory, from a patient treated with antithyroid drugs. The receptor source for this set is a female donor with Graves disease.

Turning to this clonotype: This may stem from a read error, because a much larger clone lies one nucleotide away. This sequence joins TRBV30 and TRBJ2-5; no reliable D call. Germline-derived CDR1 and CDR2 are GTSNPN and SVGIG (reference sequence). CDR3 length equals 13 residues. This chain's CDR3 is CAWSGGFQKTQYF. The CDR3 DNA follows: TGTGCCTGGAGTGGGGGTTTCCAAAAGACCCAGTACTTC.

The sample holds a few counts of this clonotype. This sequence joins TRBV6-1 and TRBJ1-3; D ambiguous. Trimming cost V 6 bases and J 0 bases, with 18 bases left between them. Germline V CDR1 and CDR2: MNHNS, SASEGT. The CDR3 covers 17 residues. The CDR3 nucleotides are TGTGCCAGCAGCCCCCTACCCCTAGGACTCTCTGGAAACACCATATATTTT. Amino acid sequence: CASSPLPLGLSGNTIYF.

There are many counts of this clonotype. The rearrangement joins TRBV6-5 to TRBJ1-1; possibly TRBD1 for D (5 bases). The CDR3 extends over 15 amino acids. V was shortened by 4 bases and J by 3 bases, with 15 bases between the two germline ends. Germline assignment: CDR1 MNHEY and CDR2 SVGAGI. The CDR3 region is CASSSGGFPDTEAFF. The CDR3 DNA reads TGTGCCAGCAGTTCCGGGGGTTTCCCGGACACTGAAGCTTTCTTT.

The genes are TRBV19 and TRBJ2-6, with D maybe TRBD2 (5 bases). V gave up 0 bases and J gave up 0 bases, with 15 bases separating them. The CDR3 is 19 residues long. Germline V gives CDR1 LNHDA, CDR2 SQIVND (reference sequence). Here the CDR3 reads CASSIDPPGIVSGANVLTF. The DNA of the CDR3 is TGTGCCAGTAGTATAGATCCCCCGGGGATAGTCTCTGGGGCCAACGTCCTGACTTTC.

The chain has TRBV5-1 and TRBJ2-5; 7 bases match TRBD2. Germline lookup yields CDR1 SGHRS and CDR2 YFSETQ. J lost 5 bases, V lost 0 bases, and 10 bases had no gene match. The CDR3 contains 16 residues. The CDR3 spells CASSLVGRAPPETQYF. DNA for the CDR3: TGCGCCAGCAGCTTGGTTGGGAGGGCTCCCCCGGAGACCCAGTACTTC. Looking up the rest from reference TRBV5-1 and TRBJ2-5 gives the full variable domain: KAGVTQTPRYLIKTRGQQVTLSCSPISGHRSVSWYQQTPGQGLQFLFEYFSETQRNKGNFPGRFSGRQFSNSRSEMNVSTLELGDSALYLCASSLVGRAPPETQYFGPGTRLLVL.

This clonotype was counted only a few times. The CDR3 DNA reads as TGCGCCAGCAGCCAAGACCACGGTGGGCAGAATAACTATGGCTACACCTTC. The encoded protein is CASSQDHGGQNNYGYTF. The chain uses TRBV4-3 and TRBJ1-2; D remains unclear. This CDR3 contains 17 residues. Germline V lookup: CDR1 LGHNA, CDR2 YSLEER. The V end lost 0 bases, the J end lost 1 base, and 15 bases lay between the germline ends.

This clonotype was seen only a few times. This sequence joins TRBV25-1 and TRBJ1-1, with D unclear. Looked up from germline, CDR1 is MGHDK and CDR2 is SYGVNS. The length of the CDR3 is 14 residues. V dropped 2 bases and J dropped 6 bases, with 13 bases sitting between them. The CDR3 protein is CASSEKFLGSEAFF. The CDR3 nucleotides are TGTGCCAGCAGTGAAAAATTTTTGGGGTCTGAAGCTTTCTTT.